This T cell receptor (beta chain) comes out of a study of cutaneous CD30+ T cell lymphoproliferative disorder and hepatitis E (dated by TCRdb to the late 2010s). Its CDR3 holds 17 amino acids, cysteine through phenylalanine. The only DNA kept is the CDR3, 51 bases in frame from the first base. As encoded in the germline V gene (reference sequence), CDR1 is MNHEY while CDR2 is SMNVEV. Ends trimmed: V by 0 bases, J by 2 bases; bases unmatched to a gene: 8. Points on this clone: Its antigen is not yet known. Base-call qualities are not available, and no considerably larger clone is one nucleotide away.

The method was the immunoSEQ multiplex PCR assay. The immuneACCESS repertoire file appears here via TCRdb, limited to in-frame rearrangements. These files lack a portion of the clones; in checked studies, under half of the deficit traces to unresolved V genes, and the cause of the others is not known. This sample is represented by 6,500 to 9,500 clones; roughly 70% of them were singletons. More than 0.9% of the sample is held by the ten biggest clonotypes. The TCR was taken from a human donor with a cutaneous T cell lymphoproliferative disorder associated with hepatitis E virus. Sequencing was done on a sample of blood. The sequence links TRBV27 to TRBJ1-2; a stretch of 8 junction bases matches TRBD1. The DNA is as follows: TGTGCCAGCAGTTTATCGAGGCTCCGGGACAGGAACTATGGCTACACCTTC. Its protein reads: CASSLSRLRDRNYGYTF.